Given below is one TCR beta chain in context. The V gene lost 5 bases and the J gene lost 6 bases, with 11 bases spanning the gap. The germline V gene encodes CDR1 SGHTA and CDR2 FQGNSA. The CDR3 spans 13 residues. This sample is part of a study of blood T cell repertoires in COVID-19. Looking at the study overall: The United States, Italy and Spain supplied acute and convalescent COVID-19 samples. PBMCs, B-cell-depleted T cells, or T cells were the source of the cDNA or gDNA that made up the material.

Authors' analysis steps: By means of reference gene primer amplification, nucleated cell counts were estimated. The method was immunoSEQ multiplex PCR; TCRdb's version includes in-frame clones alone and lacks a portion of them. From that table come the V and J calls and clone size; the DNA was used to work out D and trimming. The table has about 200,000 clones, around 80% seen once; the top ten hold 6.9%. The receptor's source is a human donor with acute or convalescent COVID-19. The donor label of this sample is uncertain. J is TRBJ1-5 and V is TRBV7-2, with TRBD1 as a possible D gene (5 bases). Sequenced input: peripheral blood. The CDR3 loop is CASSPHRSQPQHF. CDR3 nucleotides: TGTGCCAGCAGCCCACACAGGAGTCAGCCCCAGCATTTT.